The clone carrying this T cell receptor beta chain was seen a few times. Its specificity is unknown. These data originate in a study of T-cell reconstitution after alpha-beta-depleted transplantation in children. Whole-study findings and limits: Recipient T cells and thymic progenitors that survived gave rise to the high TCRbeta diversity observed at day 60 in some patients. It was reported that alpha-beta T cells came from several hundred expanded graft clones (about two months after transplant).

Germline trimming cut 1 base from V and 6 bases from J; bases unmatched to any gene: 6. This CDR3 is built from 15 residues. Germline V gives CDR1 DFQATT, CDR2 SNEGSKA (reference sequence). Construction of the TCRbeta library involved unique molecular identifiers. TCRdb re-derived calls from the PCR reads in MiXCR, one entry per CDR3 protein. The sample includes 580,000 or so distinct CDR3 sequences, around 23% of them seen just once. Source: PBMCs, mostly from graft donor cells, taken 360 days after TCRalphabeta/CD19-depleted stem cell transplant. The gene calls are TRBV20-1 and TRBJ2-1; 10 bases match TRBD2. The receptor's source is a boy younger than two who had a stem cell transplant for acute myeloid leukemia, so the T cells may come from the graft donor. The CDR3 region is CSARGPAGGRNEQFF. The CDR3 bases are TGCAGTGCTAGAGGCCCAGCGGGGGGGCGCAATGAGCAGTTCTTC.